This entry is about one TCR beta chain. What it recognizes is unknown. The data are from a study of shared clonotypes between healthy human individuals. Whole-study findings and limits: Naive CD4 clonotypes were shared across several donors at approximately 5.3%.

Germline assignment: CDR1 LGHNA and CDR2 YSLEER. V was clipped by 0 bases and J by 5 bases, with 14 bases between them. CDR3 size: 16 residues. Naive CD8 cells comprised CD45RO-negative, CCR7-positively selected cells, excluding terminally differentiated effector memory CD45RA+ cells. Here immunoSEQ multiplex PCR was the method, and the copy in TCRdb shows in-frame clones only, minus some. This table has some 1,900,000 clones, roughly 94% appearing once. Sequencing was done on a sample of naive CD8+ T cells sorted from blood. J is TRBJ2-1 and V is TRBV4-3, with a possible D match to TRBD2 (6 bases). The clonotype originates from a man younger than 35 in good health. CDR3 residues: CASSQDGTSYDNEQFF. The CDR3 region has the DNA TGCGCCAGCAGCCAAGATGGAACTAGCTACGACAATGAGCAGTTCTTC.